This T cell receptor (beta chain) was found in a study of blood T cell repertoires in COVID-19. Study details: Samples came from the United States, Italy and Spain, spanning acute and convalescent COVID-19. The analysed material was cDNA or gDNA that came from T cells, B-cell-depleted T cells, or PBMCs.

Original analysis: It was from reference gene primer amplification that nucleated cell counts were estimated. TCRdb's copy holds only in-frame clones and misses some; the assay was immunoSEQ multiplex PCR. V and J calls and clone size are as listed in that table; D and trimming were resolved from the DNA. The sample shows roughly 230,000 clones, 70% to 90% of them seen only once. Germline-derived CDR1 and CDR2 are SGHRS and YFSETQ. Trimming pared 0 bases from V and 7 bases from J, leaving 13 bases between. There are 14 residues in the CDR3. A few counts support this clone. This TCR came from a woman in her sixties with active or convalescent COVID-19. The chain joins TRBV5-1 to TRBJ1-2; no definite D call. Input material: peripheral blood. The CDR3 DNA sequence: TGCGCCAGCAGCTTGGAAGCAGGACTATCTGGCTACACCTTC. Its translation is CASSLEAGLSGYTF.